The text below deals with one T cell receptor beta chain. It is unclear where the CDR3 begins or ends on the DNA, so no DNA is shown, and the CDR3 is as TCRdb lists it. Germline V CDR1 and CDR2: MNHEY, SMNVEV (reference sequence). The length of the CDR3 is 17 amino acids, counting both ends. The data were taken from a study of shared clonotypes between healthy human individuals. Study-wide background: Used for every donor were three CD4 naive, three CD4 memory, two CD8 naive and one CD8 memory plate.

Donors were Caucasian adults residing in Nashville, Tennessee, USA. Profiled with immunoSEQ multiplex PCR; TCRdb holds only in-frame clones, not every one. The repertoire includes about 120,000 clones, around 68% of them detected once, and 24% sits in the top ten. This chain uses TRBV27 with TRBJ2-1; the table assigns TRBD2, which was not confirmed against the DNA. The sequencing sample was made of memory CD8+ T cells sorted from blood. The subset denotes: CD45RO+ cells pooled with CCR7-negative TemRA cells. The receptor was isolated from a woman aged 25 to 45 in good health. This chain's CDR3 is CASSSSTGSQSYNEQFF.